This T cell receptor (beta chain) was recorded in a study of prognosis after radiotherapy for stage I lung cancer. Study outcomes and limitations: Tumor specificity of expanded TCR clones went undetermined.

This clonotype is a singleton in its sample. The antigen remains undetermined. The genomic DNA TCR beta CDR3 region underwent two rounds of multiplex PCR. The use of primers specific to each TRBV and TRBJ gene characterized first-round PCR. In TCRdb, the multiplex PCR reads were re-called with MiXCR into one record per CDR3 protein. The sample holds 20,000 or so distinct CDR3 sequences, around 45% seen once. The receptor's source is a donor over 45 with non-small cell lung cancer. The sample here was PBMCs, taken before or after stereotactic body radiation therapy (not recorded which).

CDR3 sequence reads: CASSARGPRQPQHF. The DNA for the CDR3 is TGTGCCAGCAGCGCCAGAGGGCCCAGGCAGCCCCAGCATTTT. The chain has TRBV6-1 and TRBJ1-5, with D uncertain. The CDR3 runs to 14 residues. V was trimmed by 6 bases and J by 7 bases, leaving 16 bases between them. The germline V gene encodes CDR1 MNHNS and CDR2 SASEGT.